Following are 31 T cell receptor beta chains from one sample sequenced in a study of cytomegalovirus exposure and HLA in healthy donors. The PCR employed 60 Vbeta primers together with 13 Jbeta primers. This table comes from immunoSEQ multiplex PCR, and its TCRdb copy is limited to in-frame clones, with some not included. The data contain around 100,000 clones, less than 80% of them seen just once; the ten biggest clones take up more than 3.5%. The material sequenced was PBMCs. The receptors originated from a woman aged 40 to 55 in good health and CMV-seropositive.

The chain couples TRBV4-1 to TRBJ2-5; D perhaps matches TRBD1 (6 bases). V was cut by 1 base and J by 2 bases, with 11 bases left in between. Per the germline V gene, CDR1 is MGHRA and CDR2 is YSYEKL. This CDR3 is built from 15 residues. The CDR3 here is CASSQVGTRQETQYF. DNA for the CDR3: TGCGCCAGCAGCCAAGTCGGGACAAGGCAAGAGACCCAGTACTTC.

V gene TRBV7-3 combines with J gene TRBJ2-2; 12 bases are shared with TRBD2. The CDR3 runs 16 residues. Per germline, CDR1 SGHTA and CDR2 FQGTGA. The trim removed 5 bases at V and 1 base at J, leaving 2 bases unmatched. CDR3 sequence reads: CASSGGLAGNTGELFF. The CDR3 DNA reads as TGTGCCAGCAGCGGGGGACTAGCGGGGAACACCGGGGAGCTGTTTTTT.

This clone was counted a few times. The genes are TRBV14 and TRBJ1-2, with D possibly being TRBD1 (5 bases). This CDR3 is built from 13 residues. V gave up 2 bases and J gave up 4 bases, with 8 bases separating them. In germline, CDR1 is SGHDN, CDR2 FVKESK. The CDR3 DNA reads as TGTGCCAGCAGCCAATCCAGGGCCTATGGCTACACCTTC. This encodes CASSQSRAYGYTF. Filled out from reference TRBV14 and TRBJ1-2, the complete variable domain reads EAGVTQFPSHSVIEKGQTVTLRCDPISGHDNLYWYRRVMGKEIKFLLHFVKESKQDESGMPNNRFLAERTGGTYSTLKVQPAELEDSGVYFCASSQSRAYGYTFGSGTRLTVV.

The rearrangement joins TRBV28 to TRBJ2-7; D possibly corresponds to TRBD2 (5 bases). CDR3 length: 15 residues. CDR1 and CDR2 (germline): MDHEN, SYDVKM. Trimming cost V 8 bases and J 0 bases, with 17 bases left between them. The CDR3 coding sequence is TGTGCCAGCGGACGGGGTGGCGGTGGCTCCTACGAGCAGTACTTC. Its translation is CASGRGGGGSYEQYF. Full variable domain (missing parts from reference TRBV28 and TRBJ2-7): DVKVTQSSRYLVKRTGEKVFLECVQDMDHENMFWYRQDPGLGLRLIYFSYDVKMKEKGDIPEGYSVSREKKERFSLILESASTNQTSMYLCASGRGGGGSYEQYFGPGTRLTVT.

J is TRBJ2-1 and V is TRBV5-3, with 7 bases lining up with TRBD1. TRBV5-3 is an ORF for which the function is uncertain. V was pared by 4 bases and J by 2 bases, with 6 bases of the junction left unmatched. This CDR3 has 15 residues. For the CDR3, the DNA is TGTGCCAGAAGCCTGGACAGGAAGACCTACAATGAGCAGTTCTTC. It is translated as CARSLDRKTYNEQFF.

With regard to this clone: The junction differs from germline at one of its ends, possibly a read error. This chain uses TRBV7-9 with TRBJ1-4; 7 nucleotides agree with TRBD1. Germline V lookup: CDR1 SEHNR, CDR2 FQNEAQ (reference sequence). The CDR3 sequence is 15 residues long. The CDR3 DNA follows: TGTTCCAGCAGCACATACCAGGGGGAGACTGAAAAACTGTTTTTT. Translating gives CSSSTYQGETEKLFF.

The chain has TRBV9 and TRBJ1-6; TRBD1 might be the D (5 bases). Deletions cut 0 bases from V and 1 base from J, with 11 bases between. This CDR3 contains 17 residues. From germline, CDR1 is SGDLS and CDR2 YYNGEE. The CDR3 sequence is CASSVGQGRSYNSPLHF. CDR3 nucleotide sequence: TGTGCCAGCAGCGTAGGTCAGGGTCGGTCCTATAATTCACCCCTCCACTTT.

The chain is built from TRBV6-1 and TRBJ1-2, with 10 positions matching TRBD1. CDR3 size: 14 residues. V lost 3 bases, J lost 4 bases, and 2 bases stayed unmatched. CDR1 is MNHNS, CDR2 SASEGT, per germline. CDR3 sequence: CASSEDRGIYGYTF. The CDR3 DNA reads as TGTGCCAGCAGTGAGGACAGGGGGATCTATGGCTACACCTTC.

This clone was picked up one time. This chain uses TRBV21-1 with TRBJ1-3; TRBD1 is the table's D call and was not checked against the DNA. TRBV21-1 is noted as a pseudogene. This CDR3 is 11 amino acids long. The CDR3 region is CASSKGHTIYF. CDR3 nucleotide sequence: TGTGCCAGCAGCAAAGGGCACACCATATATTTT.

This clone was counted only a few times. In DNA form, the CDR3 reads TGCGCCAGCAGCCAAGATGGCGGGGGGACTAGCACAGATACGCAGTATTTT. Translation gives CASSQDGGGTSTDTQYF. The chain recombines TRBV4-3 with TRBJ2-3, with 8 nucleotides matching TRBD2. From germline, CDR1 is LGHNA and CDR2 YSLEER. Germline trimming cut 0 bases from V and 0 bases from J; bases unmatched to any gene: 5. The length of the CDR3 is 17 residues.

V gene TRBV27 combines with J gene TRBJ2-5; D is perhaps TRBD1 (6 bases). TRBJ2-7 explains the end of the DNA better; the J call may be wrong. Germline CDR1 and CDR2: MNHEY and SMNVEV (reference sequence). CDR3 size: 15 residues. The chain's CDR3 is CASNPGAGLSYEQYF. The CDR3 nucleotides are TGTGCCAGCAACCCAGGGGCCGGCCTCTCCTACGAGCAGTACTTC.

J is TRBJ1-6 and V is TRBV21-1; TRBD1 reflects the table's D call only, with no check against the DNA. TRBV21-1 is a pseudogene segment. The CDR3 totals 21 residues. The DNA of the CDR3 is TGTGCCAGCAGCAAAATGGGGTGCAGGGCGAGGCAGGGAAGGAATAATTCACCCCTCCACTTT. Its translation: CASSKMGCRARQGRNNSPLHF.

The chain employs TRBV19 and TRBJ2-7, with 7 bases identical to TRBD1. The V and J ends lost 5 bases and 2 bases, in that order; junction bases with no gene match: 3. CDR1 is LNHDA and CDR2 is SQIVND in the germline V gene (reference sequence). CDR3 length equals 13 residues. DNA for the CDR3: TGTGCCAGTAGTGCGACAGGGCCCTACGAGCAGTACTTC. It specifies CASSATGPYEQYF. The complete variable domain, with remaining parts taken from reference TRBV19 and TRBJ2-7, reads DGGITQSPKYLFRKEGQNVTLSCEQNLNHDAMYWYRQDPGQGLRLIYYSQIVNDFQKGDIAEGYSVSREKKESFPLTVTSAQKNPTAFYLCASSATGPYEQYFGPGTRLTVT.

CDR3 region: CASSLAEEEQFF. CDR3 DNA: TGTGCCAGCAGCTTGGCGGAGGAGGAGCAGTTCTTC. This chain joins TRBV5-5 and TRBJ2-1; weak D call: TRBD2 (5 bases). Germline assignment: CDR1 SGHKS and CDR2 YYEKEE (reference sequence). This CDR3 spans 12 amino acids. Trimming removed 0 bases from V and 10 bases from J, with 8 bases in between.

CDR3 protein: CASSLGAEFVNEQFF. DNA for the CDR3: TGTGCCAGCAGCTTAGGGGCAGAGTTCGTCAATGAGCAGTTCTTC. The rearrangement uses TRBV11-2 and TRBJ2-1; D unclear. This CDR3 region has 15 residues. The V end was cut by 1 base, the J end by 6 bases, with 13 bases between. Germline V gives CDR1 SGHAT, CDR2 FQNNGV.

The chain carries TRBV9 and TRBJ2-1; tentative D call: TRBD2 (6 bases). The CDR3 is 20 residues long. CDR1 and CDR2 (germline): SGDLS, YYNGEE. V was clipped by 0 bases and J by 3 bases, with 25 bases between them. The CDR3, as DNA: TGTGCCAGCAGCGTAGACAGCCTAGGAGGGCCCGACTTTGGCTACAATGAGCAGTTCTTC. This sequence encodes CASSVDSLGGPDFGYNEQFF.

The chain uses TRBV7-6 and TRBJ2-1, with 11 bases matching TRBD2. Looked up from germline, CDR1 is SGHVS and CDR2 is FNYEAQ. After removal of 2 bases from V and 9 bases from J, the junction contained 6 bases not matched to a gene. The CDR3 is 15 residues long. The CDR3: CASSLKLAGVFEQFF. CDR3 nucleotides: TGTGCCAGCAGCTTAAAACTAGCGGGAGTGTTTGAGCAGTTCTTC.

This chain links TRBV7-8 with TRBJ1-2; 7 bases align to TRBD1. The CDR3 covers 14 residues. Germline lookup yields CDR1 SGHVS and CDR2 FQNEAQ. V gave up 5 bases and J gave up 4 bases; unmatched junction bases: 7. CDR3 residues: CASSADRAGYGYTF. CDR3 nucleotide sequence: TGTGCCAGCAGCGCCGACAGGGCCGGCTATGGCTACACCTTC.

This chain uses TRBV11-3 with TRBJ2-3; a weak D match, TRBD2 (5 bases). Between the trimmed V and J ends, which lost 4 bases and 7 bases, there was a span of 12 bases. This CDR3 spans 13 amino acids. CDR1 SGHNT and CDR2 YENEEA come from the germline V gene. CDR3 DNA: TGTGCCAGCAGCTGGACCTCGGGAAATACGCAGTATTTT. Amino acid sequence: CASSWTSGNTQYF.

In nucleotides, the CDR3 is TGTGCCTGGAATAAGGCCGGTGGAGACACTGAAGCTTTCTTT. Protein sequence: CAWNKAGGDTEAFF. The chain joins TRBV30 to TRBJ1-1; no clear D. This CDR3 has 14 amino acids. From germline, CDR1 is GTSNPN and CDR2 SVGIG (reference sequence). Trimming pared 4 bases from V and 3 bases from J, leaving 15 bases between.

The chain joins TRBV19 to TRBJ2-6; D unresolved. The CDR3 contains 15 residues. From germline, CDR1 is LNHDA and CDR2 SQIVND (reference sequence). Trimming took 6 bases from V and 0 from J, leaving 9 bases between them. This CDR3 is CASRGSLSGANVLTF. CDR3 coding DNA: TGTGCCAGTAGGGGCAGCCTCTCTGGGGCCAACGTCCTGACTTTC.

The chain uses TRBV7-3 and TRBJ2-3, with D maybe TRBD1 (6 bases). There are 13 residues in the CDR3. V was trimmed by 5 bases and J by 3 bases, leaving 9 bases between them. Germline loops: CDR1 SGHTA, CDR2 FQGTGA. Here the CDR3 reads CASSPTGTDTQYF. CDR3 coding DNA: TGTGCCAGCAGCCCTACAGGGACAGATACGCAGTATTTT.

The count of this clone is one. The chain recombines TRBV19 with TRBJ1-5; 10 bases agree with TRBD1. CDR1 is LNHDA and CDR2 is SQIVND in the germline V gene (reference sequence). V dropped 3 bases and J dropped 3; count of bases not matched to a gene: 11. The CDR3 length is 18 residues. The CDR3 is CASSMVGTGESINQPQHF. In DNA, the CDR3 is TGTGCCAGTAGTATGGTCGGGACAGGGGAATCGATCAATCAGCCCCAGCATTTT. The complete variable domain, with remaining parts taken from reference TRBV19 and TRBJ1-5, reads DGGITQSPKYLFRKEGQNVTLSCEQNLNHDAMYWYRQDPGQGLRLIYYSQIVNDFQKGDIAEGYSVSREKKESFPLTVTSAQKNPTAFYLCASSMVGTGESINQPQHFGDGTRLSIL.

The rearrangement uses TRBV28 and TRBJ1-2, with 8 bases identical to TRBD1. Germline V lookup: CDR1 MDHEN, CDR2 SYDVKM. The CDR3 is made up of 14 amino acids. The V gene end was trimmed by 7 bases and the J gene end by 4 bases; junction bases not matched to a gene: 8. In DNA, the CDR3 is TGTGCCAGCACCGAGACAGGGGAGGCCTATGGCTACACCTTC. Translating it yields CASTETGEAYGYTF.

V gene TRBV28 combines with J gene TRBJ1-2, with 7 bases matching TRBD1. The junction had 13 bases not matched to a gene; V was cut back by 6 bases and J by 0 bases. The germline V gene encodes CDR1 MDHEN and CDR2 SYDVKM. The CDR3 length is 17 residues. The CDR3, as DNA: TGTGCCAGCAGCCGTCAGGGACAGACGTTAGCTAACTATGGCTACACCTTC. Protein product: CASSRQGQTLANYGYTF.

The rearrangement joins TRBV11-1 to TRBJ1-1; a possible D gene is TRBD1 (5 bases). V lost 1 base, J lost 7 bases, and 19 bases lay in between. Germline CDR1 and CDR2: SGHAT and FQDESV (reference sequence). This CDR3 spans 16 amino acids. CDR3: CASSLGHRRARGEAFF. The CDR3 DNA reads as TGTGCCAGCAGCTTAGGGCATCGCAGGGCAAGGGGTGAAGCTTTCTTT. Full variable domain (outside the CDR3, taken from reference TRBV11-1 and TRBJ1-1): EAEVAQSPRYKITEKSQAVAFWCDPISGHATLYWYRQILGQGPELLVQFQDESVVDDSQLPKDRFSAERLKGVDSTLKIQPAELGDSAMYLCASSLGHRRARGEAFFGQGTRLTVV.

The chain has TRBV11-3 and TRBJ2-1, with TRBD2 as a possible D gene (6 bases). CDR1 is SGHNT, CDR2 YENEEA, per germline. The CDR3 consists of 15 residues. V was clipped by 1 base and J by 0 bases, with 7 bases between them. CDR3 region: CASSLGEVSYNEQFF. CDR3 bases: TGTGCCAGCAGCTTAGGGGAGGTCTCCTACAATGAGCAGTTCTTC. The whole variable domain, remainder taken from reference TRBV11-3 and TRBJ2-1, is EAGVVQSPRYKIIEKKQPVAFWCNPISGHNTLYWYLQNLGQGPELLIRYENEEAVDDSQLPKDRFSAERLKGVDSTLKIQPAELGDSAVYLCASSLGEVSYNEQFFGPGTRLTVL.

This clone was seen just once. The rearrangement joins TRBV7-6 to TRBJ2-5, with 16 bases matching TRBD2. Germline trimming cut 4 bases from V and 13 bases from J; bases unmatched to any gene: 9. This CDR3 is built from 15 residues. Germline values: CDR1 SGHVS, CDR2 FNYEAQ. CDR3: CASSSGTSGGDALYF. CDR3 nucleotide sequence: TGTGCCAGCAGCTCGGGGACTAGCGGGGGGGATGCTCTGTACTTC.

A few counts support this clone. The chain is built from TRBV9 and TRBJ2-2, with 12 positions matching TRBD1. The CDR3 sequence is 16 residues long. From germline, CDR1 is SGDLS and CDR2 YYNGEE. The junction had 9 bases not matched to a gene; V was cut back by 7 bases and J by 5 bases. CDR3 sequence: CASGPGQGAGTGELFF. The CDR3 DNA reads as TGTGCCAGCGGACCGGGACAGGGGGCTGGGACCGGGGAGCTGTTTTTT.

V usage is TRBV29-1 and J usage is TRBJ1-1; the match to TRBD1 covers 7 bases. The CDR3 spans 12 residues. The junction had 7 bases not matched to a gene; V was cut back by 1 base and J by 11 bases. Germline values: CDR1 SQVTM, CDR2 ANQGSEA. CDR3 DNA: TGCAGCGTTGAAGCTCTGACAGGGTATGCTTTCTTT. Encoded protein: CSVEALTGYAFF.

V usage is TRBV7-9 and J usage is TRBJ2-7, with 8 bases fitting TRBD2. Germline CDR1 reads SEHNR; CDR2 reads FQNEAQ (reference sequence). This CDR3 has 15 residues. Trimming took 1 base from V and 5 from J; bases not matched to a gene: 7. The CDR3 loop reads CASSLVVAGMDEQYF. The CDR3 DNA reads TGTGCCAGCAGCTTAGTGGTAGCGGGAATGGACGAGCAGTACTTC.